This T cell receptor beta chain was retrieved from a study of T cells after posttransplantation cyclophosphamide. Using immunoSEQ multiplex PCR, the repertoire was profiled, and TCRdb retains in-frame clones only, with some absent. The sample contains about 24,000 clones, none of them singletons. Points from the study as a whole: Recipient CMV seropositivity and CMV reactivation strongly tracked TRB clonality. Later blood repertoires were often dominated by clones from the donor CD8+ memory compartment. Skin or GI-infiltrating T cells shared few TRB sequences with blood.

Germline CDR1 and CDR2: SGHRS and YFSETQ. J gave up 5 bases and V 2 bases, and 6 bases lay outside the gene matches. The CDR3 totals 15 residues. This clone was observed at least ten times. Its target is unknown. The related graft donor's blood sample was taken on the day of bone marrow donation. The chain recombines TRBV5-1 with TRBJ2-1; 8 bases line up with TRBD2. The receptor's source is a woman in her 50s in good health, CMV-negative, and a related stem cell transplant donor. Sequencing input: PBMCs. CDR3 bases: TGCGCCAGCAGCTTCATTCCGGGACTAGACAATGAGCAGTTCTTC. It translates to CASSFIPGLDNEQFF. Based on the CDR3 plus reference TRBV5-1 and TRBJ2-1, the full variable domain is KAGVTQTPRYLIKTRGQQVTLSCSPISGHRSVSWYQQTPGQGLQFLFEYFSETQRNKGNFPGRFSGRQFSNSRSEMNVSTLELGDSALYLCASSFIPGLDNEQFFGPGTRLTVL.